The rows below give T cell receptor beta chains drawn from one sample of a study of cytomegalovirus exposure and HLA in healthy donors. The repertoire was sequenced with immunoSEQ multiplex PCR; TCRdb's copy has only in-frame clones and lacks some. The table has 150,000 to 200,000 clones, approximately 79% seen once. Sequencing was carried out using PBMCs. The receptors were sampled from a woman aged 50 to 65 in good health and CMV-seropositive. Each CDR3 is given with its conserved first and last residue. A D gene is named only where the DNA matches it firmly. Clone size is given for some rows only: seen once, a few or many times, or a class if the clone is expanded.

TRBD2,16,TRBV5-1,TRBJ2-3,-,CASSEGTSGSTDTQYF,TGCGCCAGCAGCGAGGGGACTAGCGGGAGCACAGATACGCAGTATTTT
-,12,TRBV21-1,TRBJ2-1,-,CASSKVGGEQFF,TGTGCCAGCAGCAAAGTAGGGGGAGAGCAGTTCTTC
-,15,TRBV5-6,TRBJ1-3,-,CASSLNSYSGNTIYF,TGTGCCAGCAGCTTGAACTCCTACTCTGGAAACACCATATATTTT
TRBD1,15,TRBV4-1,TRBJ1-6,-,CASSQAGTENSPLHF,TGCGCCAGCAGCCAAGCCGGGACAGAGAATTCACCCCTCCACTTT
-,14,TRBV7-9,TRBJ1-5,-,CASSDQGYNQPQHF,TGTGCCAGCAGCGATCAGGGGTACAATCAGCCCCAGCATTTT
TRBD1,15,TRBV6-6,TRBJ2-7,-,CASSLGDRGTYEQYF,TGTGCCAGCAGTTTAGGGGACAGGGGTACCTACGAGCAGTACTTC
TRBD2,16,TRBV5-4,TRBJ2-1,-,CASSLAASGVSNEQFF,TGTGCCAGCAGCTTGGCCGCTAGCGGGGTGTCAAATGAGCAGTTCTTC
TRBD2,14,TRBV2,TRBJ2-1,-,CASSEEAGADEQFF,TGTGCCAGCAGTGAGGAAGCGGGGGCGGATGAGCAGTTCTTC
TRBD1,16,TRBV18,TRBJ1-2,-,CASSRNPGQGPYGYTF,TGTGCCAGCTCACGAAACCCGGGACAGGGCCCCTATGGCTACACCTTC
-,14,TRBV2,TRBJ1-5,-,CASMDKNSNQPQHF,TGTGCCAGCATGGACAAAAATAGCAATCAGCCCCAGCATTTT
-,17,TRBV4-3,TRBJ1-6,once,CASSQAHDISYNSPLHF,TGCGCCAGCAGCCAAGCTCACGACATCTCCTATAATTCACCCCTCCACTTT
TRBD1,13,TRBV30,TRBJ1-2,-,CCADLTGGDGYTF,TGTTGCGCGGATTTAACAGGGGGCGACGGCTACACCTTC
-,11,TRBV6-5,TRBJ1-2,-,CASSGDIRYTF,TGTGCCAGCAGTGGGGACATCCGGTACACCTTC
TRBD2,17,TRBV5-6,TRBJ2-1,-,CASSPGRQDYSHNEQFF,TGTGCCAGCAGCCCCGGGAGGCAGGACTACTCCCACAATGAGCAGTTCTTC
TRBD1,18,TRBV11-2,TRBJ2-3,-,CASSFRRRGTGRPDTQYF,TGTGCCAGCAGCTTCCGGCGCAGGGGGACAGGTCGTCCGGATACGCAGTATTTT
-,15,TRBV10-1,TRBJ2-3,-,CASSTGRSYEDPQYF,TGCGCCAGCAGTACAGGGAGATCTTACGAAGATCCGCAGTATTTT
-,15,TRBV19,TRBJ1-5,-,CASSIGDIRNQPQHF,TGTGCCAGTAGTATAGGGGACATCCGCAATCAGCCCCAGCATTTT